What follows are 20 T cell receptor beta chains derived from one specimen sequenced in a study of Ad26.COV2.S vaccination and SARS-CoV-2 variants. Treatment: roughly 18 received Ad26.COV2.S at low or high dose, single or two shots; about 5 received placebo; per-sample allocation not given. Day 63 after the first injection of vaccine or placebo was the sampling time. Profiled with immunoSEQ multiplex PCR; TCRdb holds only in-frame clones, not every one. The table lists about 350,000 clones, around nine tenths of them singletons. The material was peripheral blood, obtained in a trial of Ad26.COV2.S vaccine versus placebo. These TCRs come from a person aged 18-60 years who received the Ad26.COV2.S COVID-19 vaccine or a placebo.

This clone was detected once. The chain is built from TRBV5-4 and TRBJ2-3; weak D call: TRBD1 (5 bases). The CDR3 consists of 14 residues. Germline values: CDR1 SGHNT, CDR2 YYREEE (reference sequence). Trimming removed 4 bases at V and 4 bases at J, with 13 bases between. CDR3 in DNA: TGTGCCAGCAGCCCCCAGGGTATCCCAGATACGCAGTATTTT. Its translation is CASSPQGIPDTQYF.

The chain employs TRBV28 and TRBJ2-7; D remains unclear. Trimming stripped 10 bases from V and 2 bases from J, with 18 bases between. This CDR3 is 14 amino acids long. Germline V gene sequence: CDR1 MDHEN, CDR2 SYDVKM. The CDR3 loop reads CATTPRLDPYEQYF. In nucleotides, the CDR3 is TGTGCCACTACACCGCGACTCGACCCCTACGAGCAGTACTTC.

The chain carries TRBV10-1 and TRBJ1-5; a weak D match, TRBD1 (5 bases). This CDR3 comprises 15 residues. Germline V gene lookup returns CDR1 WNHNN and CDR2 SYGVQD (reference sequence). V lost 3 bases and J 5 bases, leaving 14 bases between the germline ends. The CDR3 nucleotides read TGCGCCAGCAGTGAACCCCCCCCGGGGGATCAGCCCCAGCATTTT. This translates into CASSEPPPGDQPQHF.

This clone was observed a single time. The rearrangement uses TRBV13 and TRBJ1-1; TRBD1 aligns across 8 bases. CDR1 is PRHDT and CDR2 is FYEKMQ in the germline V gene (reference sequence). The length of the CDR3 is 16 residues. The V gene end was trimmed by 5 bases and the J gene end by 4 bases; junction bases not matched to a gene: 12. This CDR3 reads CASSPRGQEGLTEAFF. CDR3 coding DNA: TGTGCCAGCAGCCCCCGGGGACAGGAGGGACTCACTGAAGCTTTCTTT.

Details on this clone: Other DNA sequences in this sample translate to the same CDR3. The chain uses TRBV30 and TRBJ1-5; a possible D gene is TRBD1 (5 bases). The V end was cut by 2 bases, the J end by 1 base, with 6 bases between. This CDR3 spans 13 amino acids. Germline V lookup: CDR1 GTSNPN, CDR2 SVGIG (reference sequence). CDR3 amino acids: CAWSRGSNQPQHF. The CDR3 nucleotides are TGTGCCTGGAGTAGGGGAAGCAATCAGCCCCAGCATTTT. The variable domain in full, completed from reference TRBV30 and TRBJ1-5, reads SQTIHQWPATLVQPVGSPLSLECTVEGTSNPNLYWYRQAAGRGLQLLFYSVGIGQISSEVPQNLSASRPQDRQFILSSKKLLLSDSGFYLCAWSRGSNQPQHFGDGTRLSIL.

The chain links TRBV4-1 to TRBJ2-7, with 7 bases lining up with TRBD2. Germline CDR1 MGHRA, CDR2 YSYEKL. CDR3 size: 17 residues. V shed 0 bases and J 6 bases; nucleotides not matched to a gene: 14. The CDR3 nucleotides read TGCGCCAGCAGCCAAGATAAGGCCGCGGGAGAATTGGTCGAGCAGTACTTC. Encoded protein: CASSQDKAAGELVEQYF.

The chain combines TRBV4-3 with TRBJ1-6; no reliable D call. In germline, CDR1 is LGHNA, CDR2 YSLEER. The CDR3 spans 15 residues. Between the trimmed V and J ends, which lost 1 base and 11 bases, there was a span of 15 bases. DNA of the CDR3: TGCGCCAGCAGCCAAGGATGGACGGGAGGAGCACCCCTCCACTTT. Translating gives CASSQGWTGGAPLHF.

This chain uses TRBV15 with TRBJ2-3; D ambiguous. The V end was cut by 0 bases, the J end by 6 bases, with 7 bases between. CDR3 length: 13 residues. The germline CDR1 and CDR2 sequences are LNHNV and YYDKDF (reference sequence). CDR3 protein: CATSRETSDTQYF. The DNA for the CDR3 is TGTGCCACCAGCAGAGAAACATCGGATACGCAGTATTTT.

This chain links TRBV25-1 with TRBJ2-3; D may be TRBD2 (7 bases). This CDR3 has 16 residues. Trimming removed 3 bases at V and 4 bases at J, with 17 bases between. Germline V gene lookup returns CDR1 MGHDK and CDR2 SYGVNS. CDR3 DNA: TGTGCCAGCAGTGATGGAGGGGGGGCTTTCCCAGATACGCAGTATTTT. Translating gives CASSDGGGAFPDTQYF.

The chain joins TRBV6-5 to TRBJ1-6; D is unclear. V lost 5 bases, J lost 9 bases, and 14 bases lay in between. The length of the CDR3 is 14 residues. Germline V gene sequence: CDR1 MNHEY, CDR2 SVGAGI. The CDR3 DNA sequence: TGTGCCAGCAGTCCCCAGGCCCTTCGTTCACCCCTCCACTTT. Its protein product is CASSPQALRSPLHF.

Note on this clone: This specimen includes other DNA sequences encoding the same CDR3. This chain connects TRBV6-5 to TRBJ2-3, with no clear D. V lost 0 bases to trimming and J lost 3 bases, with 7 bases between them. CDR3 length equals 14 residues. Germline V CDR1 and CDR2: MNHEY, SVGAGI. CDR3 loop: CASSYSVDTDTQYF. CDR3 bases: TGTGCCAGCAGTTACTCTGTAGATACAGATACGCAGTATTTT.

The chain recombines TRBV5-1 with TRBJ1-1; D uncertain. V was cut by 1 base and J by 8 bases, with 9 bases left in between. This CDR3 spans 12 amino acids. Germline V CDR1 and CDR2: SGHRS, YFSETQ. CDR3 in amino acids: CASSLLDGEAFF. CDR3 in DNA: TGCGCCAGCAGCTTGTTGGACGGCGAAGCTTTCTTT.

V and J are TRBV19 and TRBJ1-1; 10 bases map to TRBD1. The junction had 10 bases not matched to a gene; V was cut back by 5 bases and J by 4 bases. The CDR3 consists of 16 residues. Germline V gene data show CDR1 as LNHDA and CDR2 as SQIVND (reference sequence). The CDR3 loop is CASSALTGGLVTEAFF. The CDR3 nucleotides read TGTGCCAGTAGTGCGTTGACAGGGGGCTTGGTCACTGAAGCTTTCTTT.

V gene TRBV5-1 combines with J gene TRBJ2-5; a weak D match, TRBD1 (5 bases). The CDR3 extends over 13 amino acids. Between the trimmed V and J ends, which lost 4 bases and 2 bases, there was a span of 9 bases. Germline V gene data show CDR1 as SGHRS and CDR2 as YFSETQ. CDR3 bases: TGCGCCAGCAGCGTGCGACAGCAAGAGACCCAGTACTTC. This encodes CASSVRQQETQYF.

The chain joins TRBV7-8 to TRBJ2-1, with 9 nucleotides matching TRBD2. V lost 0 bases, J lost 7 bases, and 1 base stayed unmatched. The CDR3 covers 14 residues. Germline V CDR1 and CDR2: SGHVS, FQNEAQ. The CDR3 spells CASSLASGSNEQFF. CDR3 in DNA: TGTGCCAGCAGCTTAGCTAGCGGGAGTAATGAGCAGTTCTTC.

The V and J genes are TRBV13 and TRBJ1-4, with 7 bases aligning to TRBD1. After removal of 0 bases from V and 10 bases from J, the junction contained 2 bases not matched to a gene. CDR1 and CDR2 from the germline V gene are PRHDT and FYEKMQ (reference sequence). The CDR3 is 13 amino acids. The CDR3 reads CASSLGTGRKLFF. Here the CDR3 DNA reads TGTGCCAGCAGCTTAGGGACAGGGAGAAAACTGTTTTTT.

The chain recombines TRBV5-1 with TRBJ1-4; D is perhaps TRBD1 (5 bases). The V gene lost 4 bases and the J gene lost 5 bases, with 15 bases spanning the gap. The CDR3 has 15 residues. Germline V gene data show CDR1 as SGHRS and CDR2 as YFSETQ. The chain's CDR3 is CASSPDGAGNEKLFF. DNA of the CDR3: TGCGCCAGCAGCCCCGACGGGGCGGGGAATGAAAAACTGTTTTTT. Filled out from reference TRBV5-1 and TRBJ1-4, the complete variable domain reads KAGVTQTPRYLIKTRGQQVTLSCSPISGHRSVSWYQQTPGQGLQFLFEYFSETQRNKGNFPGRFSGRQFSNSRSEMNVSTLELGDSALYLCASSPDGAGNEKLFFGSGTQLSVL.

The J gene is TRBJ2-7, the V gene TRBV2, with TRBD2 as a possible D gene (6 bases). The V gene lost 7 bases and the J gene lost 3 bases, with 7 bases spanning the gap. The CDR3 totals 11 residues. Germline CDR1 SNHLY, CDR2 FYNNEI. The CDR3 DNA follows: TGTGCCAGCAAGGAGGGCTACGAGCAGTACTTC. Protein product: CASKEGYEQYF. The entire variable domain, with the rest obtained from reference TRBV2 and TRBJ2-7, is as follows: EPEVTQTPSHQVTQMGQEVILRCVPISNHLYFYWYRQILGQKVEFLVSFYNNEISEKSEIFDDQFSVERPDGSNFTLKIRSTKLEDSAMYFCASKEGYEQYFGPGTRLTVT.

V is TRBV28 and J is TRBJ1-4, with 9 positions matching TRBD1. The V and J ends lost 6 bases and 8 bases, in that order; junction bases with no gene match: 10. Germline-derived CDR1 and CDR2 are MDHEN and SYDVKM. CDR3 length: 15 residues. The CDR3 sequence: CASRTGTGRREKLFF. CDR3 DNA: TGTGCCAGCAGAACCGGGACAGGGAGGAGAGAAAAACTGTTTTTT.

The V and J genes are TRBV7-2 and TRBJ2-2; 12 positions agree with TRBD2. The CDR3 length is 18 residues. The V gene end was trimmed by 3 bases and the J gene end by 5 bases; junction bases not matched to a gene: 10. CDR1 is SGHTA, CDR2 FQGNSA, per germline. The chain's CDR3 is CASSLTSGGPGGTGELFF. The DNA for the CDR3 is TGTGCCAGCAGCTTGACTAGCGGGGGACCGGGGGGTACCGGGGAGCTGTTTTTT.